The 25 T cell receptor beta chains given below trace back to one sample, sequenced in a study of glioma-infiltrating T cells after dendritic cell vaccination. Measured with immunoSEQ multiplex PCR; TCRdb has only the in-frame clones, and not every one. The sample records about 64,000 clones, roughly 80% being singletons. The specimen was blood, collected before dendritic cell vaccination. The receptors shown here come from a human donor with glioblastoma.

This clone appeared a single time. This sequence joins TRBV2 and TRBJ2-3, with 8 positions matching TRBD2. Germline trimming cut 7 bases from V and 6 bases from J; bases unmatched to any gene: 3. Per the germline V gene, CDR1 is SNHLY and CDR2 is FYNNEI. This CDR3 contains 12 residues. The CDR3 DNA follows: TGTGCCAGCATCCTAGCGGGCGATACGCAGTATTTT. It translates to CASILAGDTQYF.

This clone came up once. V and J are TRBV5-1 and TRBJ1-6, with 8 bases that match TRBD1. This CDR3 comprises 15 residues. The J segment lost 5 bases and the V segment lost 0 bases, leaving 1 base of the junction unmatched. The germline gives CDR1 SGHRS, CDR2 YFSETQ. The CDR3 spells CASSLEQGDNSPLHF. CDR3 DNA: TGCGCCAGCAGCTTGGAACAGGGGGATAATTCACCCCTCCACTTT.

The chain recombines TRBV29-1 with TRBJ1-1; D gene uncertain. The germline gives CDR1 SQVTM, CDR2 ANQGSEA. The CDR3 consists of 14 residues. Trimming stripped 4 bases from V and 0 bases from J, with 12 bases between. CDR3 protein: CSVVSRPVNTEAFF. Here the CDR3 DNA reads TGCAGCGTTGTGTCCAGGCCTGTGAACACTGAAGCTTTCTTT.

The rearrangement links TRBV5-1 to TRBJ2-7, with TRBD2 matching over 14 bases. CDR3 length equals 18 residues. The V gene's germline CDR1 is SGHRS and CDR2 YFSETQ. With 3 bases clipped from V and 0 bases from J, the junction kept 8 bases outside the gene matches. In DNA form, the CDR3 reads TGCGCCAGCAGCTGCGGACTAGCGGGGGGCATAAGCTCCTACGAGCAGTACTTC. This sequence encodes CASSCGLAGGISSYEQYF.

The CDR3 region has the DNA TGTGCCAGCAGCGTGAACAGGGATGTATACGAGCAGTACTTC. Protein: CASSVNRDVYEQYF. The gene calls are TRBV21-1 and TRBJ2-7; the table names TRBD1, a call not compared with the DNA. TRBV21-1 is assigned pseudogene status. The CDR3 is 14 residues long.

The chain uses TRBV11-2 and TRBJ1-3, with D unclear. V dropped 4 bases and J dropped 2 bases, with 12 bases sitting between them. This CDR3 contains 15 residues. Per germline, CDR1 SGHAT and CDR2 FQNNGV. The DNA for the CDR3 is TGTGCCAGCAGCTCCGCCGCCGGGGCTGGAAACACCATATATTTT. Its protein product is CASSSAAGAGNTIYF. Full variable domain (outside the CDR3, taken from reference TRBV11-2 and TRBJ1-3): EAGVAQSPRYKIIEKRQSVAFWCNPISGHATLYWYQQILGQGPKLLIQFQNNGVVDDSQLPKDRFSAERLKGVDSTLKIQPAKLEDSAVYLCASSSAAGAGNTIYFGEGSWLTVV.

The chain employs TRBV18 and TRBJ2-3; 7 bases map to TRBD1. Germline V CDR1 and CDR2: KGHSH, LQKENI. The V and J ends lost 3 bases and 2 bases, in that order; junction bases with no gene match: 8. This CDR3 is built from 16 residues. Written as DNA, the CDR3 is TGTGCCAGCTCACCTGGGGCAGGGGGTGACACAGATACGCAGTATTTT. As protein: CASSPGAGGDTDTQYF.

The chain links TRBV7-9 to TRBJ2-5, with TRBD2 identical over 13 bases. V lost 5 bases to trimming and J lost 5 bases; unmatched junction nucleotides: 5. The CDR3 loop spans 15 amino acids. Looked up from germline, CDR1 is SEHNR and CDR2 is FQNEAQ (reference sequence). The chain's CDR3 is CASSKLAGGLETQYF. CDR3 bases: TGTGCCAGCAGCAAACTAGCGGGGGGGTTGGAGACCCAGTACTTC.

V usage is TRBV15 and J usage is TRBJ1-3; unclear D gene. The length of the CDR3 is 13 residues. Germline values: CDR1 LNHNV, CDR2 YYDKDF (reference sequence). V was pared by 2 bases and J by 4 bases, with 6 bases between. CDR3: CATSRPTGNTIYF. For the CDR3, the DNA is TGTGCCACCAGCAGACCCACAGGAAACACCATATATTTT. The whole variable domain, filled in from reference TRBV15 and TRBJ1-3, reads DAMVIQNPRYQVTQFGKPVTLSCSQTLNHNVMYWYQQKSSQAPKLLFHYYDKDFNNEADTPDNFQSRRPNTSFCFLDIRSPGLGDTAMYLCATSRPTGNTIYFGEGSWLTVV.

The rearrangement links TRBV11-2 to TRBJ2-1, with TRBD2 identical over 10 bases. Germline V gene data show CDR1 as SGHAT and CDR2 as FQNNGV. The CDR3 length is 16 residues. V lost 6 bases to trimming and J lost 5 bases; unmatched junction nucleotides: 10. DNA of the CDR3: TGTGCCAGCAGAGCGGGGGGGCAGCGCACACACAATGAGCAGTTCTTC. It is translated as CASRAGGQRTHNEQFF.

The J gene is TRBJ1-1, the V gene TRBV9, with TRBD1 matching 8 bases. The J segment lost 3 bases and the V segment lost 3 bases, leaving 7 bases of the junction unmatched. Per germline, CDR1 SGDLS and CDR2 YYNGEE. This CDR3 has 15 amino acids. CDR3 nucleotides: TGTGCCAGCAGCGCCCGGACAGGGTCGGACACTGAAGCTTTCTTT. Its translation is CASSARTGSDTEAFF.

This clone has just a few counts. This chain joins TRBV9 and TRBJ1-1, with a weak D call TRBD1 (6 bases). CDR1 and CDR2 from the germline V gene are SGDLS and YYNGEE. V lost 3 bases and J lost 5, with 17 bases in between. The CDR3 is 15 amino acids. CDR3 DNA sequence: TGTGCCAGCAGCGCCCCGGACAGAAGGGGTACTGAAGCTTTCTTT. As protein: CASSAPDRRGTEAFF.

This clone was recorded only once. This rearrangement joins TRBV6-5 to TRBJ1-1; perhaps TRBD1 as D (5 bases). Looked up from germline, CDR1 is MNHEY and CDR2 is SVGAGI. V was clipped by 6 bases and J by 1 base, with 15 bases between them. The CDR3 is made up of 15 amino acids. The CDR3 sequence is CASRRYPGQNTEAFF. CDR3 nucleotides: TGTGCCAGCAGGAGGTACCCAGGGCAGAACACTGAAGCTTTCTTT.

The chain has TRBV7-2 and TRBJ2-4, with TRBD2 identical over 10 bases. Germline V CDR1 and CDR2: SGHTA, FQGNSA. V trimming: 1 base; J trimming: 0 bases; junction bases outside the gene matches: 3. The length of the CDR3 is 17 residues. The CDR3 spells CASSLGSGGVAKNIQYF. The CDR3 nucleotides are TGTGCCAGCAGCTTAGGAAGCGGGGGGGTAGCCAAAAACATTCAGTACTTC.

The chain joins TRBV11-2 to TRBJ2-5; D is unclear. TRBJ2-7 matches the DNA end more closely, so the J call is doubtful. This CDR3 has 11 residues. Per germline, CDR1 SGHAT and CDR2 FQNNGV. CDR3 coding DNA: TGTGCCAGCAGCTCCGAATACGAGCAGTACTTC. The encoded protein is CASSSEYEQYF.

This clone was counted a few times. The sample holds other DNA sequences that translate to the same CDR3. The chain employs TRBV2 and TRBJ1-2, with TRBD1 matching over 8 bases. Germline CDR1 and CDR2: SNHLY and FYNNEI. This CDR3 is built from 12 residues. After removal of 5 bases from V and 8 bases from J, the junction contained 4 bases not matched to a gene. In DNA form, the CDR3 reads TGTGCCAGCAGTTGGACAGGGTCGGGCTACACCTTC. Its protein product is CASSWTGSGYTF.

This clone was observed a few times. The V and J genes are TRBV19 and TRBJ1-6, with a possible D match to TRBD1 (5 bases). V lost 3 bases, J lost 7 bases, and 10 bases lay in between. CDR3 length: 14 amino acids. Germline V lookup: CDR1 LNHDA, CDR2 SQIVND (reference sequence). The CDR3 DNA reads TGTGCCAGTAGTATCCAGGGAATGAATTCACCCCTCCACTTT. Translation gives CASSIQGMNSPLHF. Looking up the rest from reference TRBV19 and TRBJ1-6 gives the full variable domain: DGGITQSPKYLFRKEGQNVTLSCEQNLNHDAMYWYRQDPGQGLRLIYYSQIVNDFQKGDIAEGYSVSREKKESFPLTVTSAQKNPTAFYLCASSIQGMNSPLHFGNGTRLTVT.

The genes are TRBV5-1 and TRBJ2-3, with 9 bases that match TRBD1. The CDR3 has 18 residues. V was clipped by 4 bases and J by 1 base; unmatched bases: 13. The V gene's germline CDR1 is SGHRS and CDR2 YFSETQ. The CDR3 DNA follows: TGCGCCAGCAGCCACCCGACTGGACAGGGGACTCGCACAGATACGCAGTATTTT. Translating it yields CASSHPTGQGTRTDTQYF.

The V and J genes are TRBV2 and TRBJ2-5; no definite D call. The CDR3 spans 12 residues. V was clipped by 1 base and J by 4 bases, with 4 bases between them. CDR1 SNHLY and CDR2 FYNNEI come from the germline V gene. The CDR3 reads CASSEVSETQYF. The CDR3 bases are TGTGCCAGCAGTGAAGTATCAGAGACCCAGTACTTC.

This clone was picked up a small number of times. The V and J genes are TRBV4-1 and TRBJ1-3; the match to TRBD1 covers 8 bases. There are 17 residues in the CDR3. CDR1 MGHRA and CDR2 YSYEKL come from the germline V gene. The V gene end was trimmed by 4 bases and the J gene end by 4 bases; junction bases not matched to a gene: 12. Here the CDR3 reads CASSPRVAGGFGNTIYF. As DNA, the CDR3 is TGCGCCAGCAGCCCCCGGGTGGCAGGGGGCTTCGGAAACACCATATATTTT.

This clone has a handful of counts. The chain has TRBV5-6 and TRBJ2-1, with 7 bases aligning to TRBD1. J lost 8 bases, V lost 0 bases, and 2 bases had no gene match. Per germline, CDR1 SGHDT and CDR2 YYEEEE. The CDR3 length is 13 residues. The CDR3 DNA reads as TGTGCCAGCAGCTTGGGCCAGGGGGATGAGCAGTTCTTC. Its translation is CASSLGQGDEQFF. Complete variable domain (other parts from reference TRBV5-6 and TRBJ2-1): DAGVTQSPTHLIKTRGQQVTLRCSPKSGHDTVSWYQQALGQGPQFIFQYYEEEERQRGNFPDRFSGHQFPNYSSELNVNALLLGDSALYLCASSLGQGDEQFFGPGTRLTVL.

The rearrangement links TRBV19 to TRBJ2-5; D gene ambiguous. The J call is doubtful: the DNA matches TRBJ2-7 better. The CDR3 covers 16 residues. CDR1 LNHDA and CDR2 SQIVND come from the germline V gene (reference sequence). The CDR3 bases are TGTGCCAGTAGTACCCCAGCAGGCCTCCAAGACTACGAGCAGTACTTC. Translation: CASSTPAGLQDYEQYF.

The genes are TRBV7-2 and TRBJ1-1; D perhaps matches TRBD1 (6 bases). The V and J ends lost 1 base and 1 base respectively, with 10 bases between them. CDR3 size: 15 residues. Germline V gene sequence: CDR1 SGHTA, CDR2 FQGNSA. The CDR3 reads CASSLGGGGNTEAFF. In DNA form, the CDR3 reads TGTGCCAGCAGCTTAGGGGGAGGGGGGAACACTGAAGCTTTCTTT. Combining the CDR3 with reference TRBV7-2 and TRBJ1-1 gives the whole variable domain GAGVSQSPSNKVTEKGKDVELRCDPISGHTALYWYRQSLGQGLEFLIYFQGNSAPDKSGLPSDRFSAERTGGSVSTLTIQRTQQEDSAVYLCASSLGGGGNTEAFFGQGTRLTVV.

V is TRBV20-1 and J is TRBJ1-1; 7 bases align to TRBD1. The germline V gene has CDR1 DFQATT and CDR2 SNEGSKA (reference sequence). The V and J ends lost 6 bases and 5 bases, in that order; junction bases with no gene match: 3. CDR3 size: 11 residues. The CDR3 DNA follows: TGCAGTGCCACAGGGGAAACTGAAGCTTTCTTT. This translates into CSATGETEAFF.

V usage is TRBV6-5 and J usage is TRBJ1-2, with D unresolved. The CDR3 covers 11 residues. V lost 8 bases to trimming and J lost 2 bases, with 6 bases between them. Germline lookup yields CDR1 MNHEY and CDR2 SVGAGI. CDR3 bases: TGTGCCAGCGGACTGAACTATGGCTACACCTTC. Protein: CASGLNYGYTF.